The 30 T cell receptor beta chains below were found in one sample sequenced in a study of early T cells in non-severe SARS-CoV-2 infection. TCRdb fed the 5' RACE reads into MiXCR, producing one record per CDR3 protein. The sample yields 60,000 to 70,000 distinct CDR3 sequences, approximately 9.2% seen once. Input material: whole blood. The receptors originated from an adult who was a healthcare worker with PCR-confirmed SARS-CoV-2 infection or an uninfected control (not recorded which).

This clonotype has ten or more counts. V is TRBV7-3 and J is TRBJ1-1; no firm D call. The V and J ends lost 0 bases and 2 bases respectively, with 10 bases between them. CDR1 and CDR2 from the germline V gene are SGHTA and FQGTGA. This CDR3 is 15 amino acids long. For the CDR3, the DNA is TGTGCCAGCAGCTTAACGGGAGGCCCTAACACTGAAGCTTTCTTT. Translated, it gives CASSLTGGPNTEAFF.

This clonotype occurred many times. V is TRBV28 and J is TRBJ2-3; no firm D call. Trimming pared 6 bases from V and 3 bases from J, leaving 10 bases between. CDR1 is MDHEN and CDR2 is SYDVKM in the germline V gene. The CDR3 contains 13 residues. The CDR3 coding sequence is TGTGCCAGCAGACCCAACCCTACAGATACGCAGTATTTT. Amino acids: CASRPNPTDTQYF.

This clonotype was seen ten or more times. This chain links TRBV28 with TRBJ2-7; D remains unclear. Germline V gene data show CDR1 as MDHEN and CDR2 as SYDVKM. V lost 6 bases, J lost 7 bases, and 10 bases lay in between. The CDR3 sequence is 11 residues long. The chain's CDR3 is CASSLNGEQYF. CDR3 sequence (DNA): TGTGCCAGCAGCCTGAACGGGGAGCAGTACTTC.

This sequence joins TRBV7-6 and TRBJ2-3, with D tentatively TRBD1 (5 bases). The CDR3 is 16 amino acids. Trimming removed 1 base from V and 1 base from J, with 12 bases in between. Germline CDR1 is SGHVS and CDR2 is FNYEAQ. Here the CDR3 DNA reads TGTGCCAGCAGCTTAGACGATCAAGGGGGCACAGATACGCAGTATTTT. This sequence encodes CASSLDDQGGTDTQYF.

This clonotype was found a few times. The gene calls are TRBV5-1 and TRBJ2-1, with D possibly being TRBD2 (6 bases). The CDR3 is 16 amino acids. Trimming shortened V by 2 bases and J by 7 bases, and 19 bases separated the two germline ends. Germline V gives CDR1 SGHRS, CDR2 YFSETQ. The CDR3 sequence is CASSLRDSSRRNEQFF. The CDR3, as DNA: TGCGCCAGCAGCTTAAGGGACTCCAGCAGGAGGAATGAGCAGTTCTTC.

This clonotype has at least ten counts. The V gene is TRBV7-9, the J gene TRBJ1-1, with D possibly TRBD1 on 6 matching bases. V was cut by 0 bases and J by 1 base, with 9 bases left in between. The CDR3 extends over 15 amino acids. From germline, CDR1 is SEHNR and CDR2 FQNEAQ (reference sequence). The DNA of the CDR3 is TGTGCCAGCAGCTTAGCGCGCAGGGGGAACACTGAAGCTTTCTTT. It is translated as CASSLARRGNTEAFF. Full variable domain (remainder filled in from reference TRBV7-9 and TRBJ1-1): DTGVSQNPRHKITKRGQNVTFRCDPISEHNRLYWYRQTLGQGPEFLTYFQNEAQLEKSRLLSDRFSAERPKGSFSTLEIQRTEQGDSAMYLCASSLARRGNTEAFFGQGTRLTVV.

In this sample, this clonotype turned up a few times. V and J are TRBV3-1 and TRBJ1-1, with D possibly TRBD1 on 5 matching bases. The CDR3 is 13 amino acids. Trimming cost V 2 bases and J 6 bases, with 10 bases left between them. CDR1 and CDR2 from the germline V gene are LGHDT and YNNKEL (reference sequence). This CDR3 reads CASSQTREAEAFF. The CDR3 DNA reads as TGTGCCAGCAGCCAAACCAGGGAGGCTGAAGCTTTCTTT.

There are many counts of this clonotype. This sequence joins TRBV4-3 and TRBJ1-4; no clear D. V was cut by 1 base and J by 8 bases, with 2 bases left in between. The CDR3 covers 11 residues. The germline gives CDR1 LGHNA, CDR2 YSLEER. The CDR3 sequence is CASSQGEKLFF. The DNA for the CDR3 is TGCGCCAGCAGCCAAGGCGAAAAACTGTTTTTT.

The sample holds a few counts of this clonotype. The chain employs TRBV28 and TRBJ2-3, with 8 bases lining up with TRBD2. The CDR3 length is 16 residues. J gave up 5 bases and V 4 bases, and 11 bases lay outside the gene matches. CDR1 and CDR2 from the germline V gene are MDHEN and SYDVKM. The CDR3 here is CASSSRTGRGIDTQYF. The CDR3 bases are TGTGCCAGCAGTTCCCGTACCGGGAGGGGTATAGATACGCAGTATTTT. Full variable domain (remainder filled in from reference TRBV28 and TRBJ2-3): DVKVTQSSRYLVKRTGEKVFLECVQDMDHENMFWYRQDPGLGLRLIYFSYDVKMKEKGDIPEGYSVSREKKERFSLILESASTNQTSMYLCASSSRTGRGIDTQYFGPGTRLTVL.

This clonotype turned up a few times. The V gene is TRBV10-1, the J gene TRBJ1-1, with D uncertain. This CDR3 spans 15 amino acids. Germline loops: CDR1 WNHNN, CDR2 SYGVQD (reference sequence). Trimming left V 0 bases short and J 1 base short, with 9 bases between. CDR3 loop: CASSESTLWNTEAFF. DNA of the CDR3: TGCGCCAGCAGTGAGTCTACACTATGGAACACTGAAGCTTTCTTT.

This clonotype was recorded at least ten times. The CDR3 sequence is CASSRLRQGADEQYF. The CDR3 coding sequence is TGTGCCAGCAGCCGCTTACGACAGGGGGCGGACGAGCAGTACTTC. The chain joins TRBV9 to TRBJ2-7, with TRBD1 identical over 10 bases. The CDR3 runs to 15 residues. Trimming at V came to 4 bases and at J to 5 bases, leaving 9 bases not matched to a gene. Germline loops: CDR1 SGDLS, CDR2 YYNGEE.

This clonotype was detected a few times. The chain recombines TRBV24-1 with TRBJ2-1; 7 bases line up with TRBD2. V dropped 3 bases and J dropped 5; count of bases not matched to a gene: 9. The CDR3 spans 16 residues. CDR1 and CDR2 (germline): KGHDR, SFDVKD. In DNA, the CDR3 is TGTGCCACCAGTGATCCTTTAGCGGGCCCTAACAATGAGCAGTTCTTC. Translating gives CATSDPLAGPNNEQFF.

At least ten counts were recorded for this clonotype. This chain uses TRBV18 with TRBJ2-3; 7 bases match TRBD1. CDR3 length: 17 residues. Germline loops: CDR1 KGHSH, CDR2 LQKENI. V dropped 5 bases and J dropped 4; count of bases not matched to a gene: 15. The CDR3 DNA is TGTGCCAGCTCATCCCAGATAGACAGGGCCGGAGCAGATACGCAGTATTTT. It yields the protein CASSSQIDRAGADTQYF.

To note about this clonotype: Just one base apart from a much larger clone, this may be a read error. This chain uses TRBV12-3 or TRBV12-4 with TRBJ2-1; weak D call: TRBD1 (5 bases). There are 17 residues in the CDR3. The V end lost 8 bases, the J end lost 10 bases, and 30 bases lay between the germline ends. The CDR3 protein is CASAGRWGWTDLSEQFF. The CDR3 coding sequence is TGTGCCAGCGCCGGAAGATGGGGCTGGACGGACCTCTCGGAGCAGTTCTTC.

This clonotype was counted at least ten times. The rearrangement links TRBV4-1 to TRBJ1-2; unclear D gene. Trimming took off 2 bases at V and 7 bases at J, with 14 bases between the two ends. In germline, CDR1 is MGHRA, CDR2 YSYEKL. This CDR3 spans 14 amino acids. CDR3 region: CASSQSRVMGGYTF. The CDR3 nucleotides read TGCGCCAGCAGCCAATCAAGGGTAATGGGTGGCTACACCTTC.

The V call is TRBV28, the J call TRBJ2-7; the D is unclear. The CDR3 is 16 amino acids. CDR1 is MDHEN and CDR2 is SYDVKM in the germline V gene. Between the trimmed V and J ends, which lost 7 bases and 2 bases, there was a span of 21 bases. Written as DNA, the CDR3 is TGTGCCAGCAAAAAGTTCGGAGTTAGCAGTGCCTACGAGCAGTACTTC. Protein: CASKKFGVSSAYEQYF.

This clonotype was seen ten or more times. The chain is built from TRBV4-2 and TRBJ2-1, with D perhaps TRBD2 (5 bases). The CDR3 sequence is 13 residues long. In germline, CDR1 is LGHNA, CDR2 YNFKEQ. Deletions cut 0 bases from V and 10 bases from J, with 10 bases between. CDR3 DNA: TGTGCCAGCAGCCAAGAAAGAGAGCGGGAGCAGTTCTTC. It encodes CASSQEREREQFF.

The J gene is TRBJ2-5, the V gene TRBV7-6; 9 bases agree with TRBD2. V gave up 6 bases and J gave up 5 bases; unmatched junction bases: 7. The CDR3 runs 14 residues. CDR1 and CDR2 (germline): SGHVS, FNYEAQ. The CDR3: CASSRSGSRETQYF. The CDR3 DNA reads TGTGCCAGCAGTCGTAGCGGGAGTCGTGAGACCCAGTACTTC.

CDR3 region: CASRPGLAGLIEQFF. The CDR3 DNA reads as TGTGCCAGCAGGCCGGGACTAGCGGGACTCATTGAGCAGTTCTTC. The chain links TRBV5-4 to TRBJ2-1; 13 nucleotides match TRBD2. The CDR3 is 15 amino acids. Germline CDR1 reads SGHNT; CDR2 reads YYREEE (reference sequence). V lost 5 bases, J lost 9 bases, and 8 bases stayed unmatched. Variable domain in full (rest from reference TRBV5-4 and TRBJ2-1): ETGVTQSPTHLIKTRGQQVTLRCSSQSGHNTVSWYQQALGQGPQFIFQYYREEENGRGNFPPRFSGLQFPNYSSELNVNALELDDSALYLCASRPGLAGLIEQFFGPGTRLTVL.

There are many counts of this clonotype. The V call is TRBV7-2, the J call TRBJ2-1; 10 bases line up with TRBD2. In germline, CDR1 is SGHTA, CDR2 FQGNSA. V was pared by 5 bases and J by 2 bases, with 3 bases of the junction left unmatched. The CDR3 runs 15 residues. CDR3 nucleotide sequence: TGTGCCAGCAGCCCGGGACTAGCGACCTACAATGAGCAGTTCTTC. Translating it yields CASSPGLATYNEQFF.

This clonotype came up many times. The V and J genes are TRBV30 and TRBJ1-5; D is perhaps TRBD1 (6 bases). Germline V CDR1 and CDR2: GTSNPN, SVGIG (reference sequence). CDR3 size: 13 residues. Trimming took off 2 bases at V and 8 bases at J, with 13 bases between the two ends. This chain's CDR3 is CAWSRGVQEPQHF. The CDR3 DNA reads as TGTGCCTGGAGTAGGGGGGTTCAAGAGCCCCAGCATTTT.

This clonotype has a count of ten or more. The chain employs TRBV30 and TRBJ1-3; D gene ambiguous. The germline gives CDR1 GTSNPN, CDR2 SVGIG (reference sequence). Deletions cut 0 bases from V and 4 bases from J, with 19 bases between. The CDR3 consists of 17 residues. The chain's CDR3 is CAWSVPRMDWEGNTIYF. CDR3 in DNA: TGTGCCTGGAGTGTACCCCGGATGGACTGGGAGGGAAACACCATATATTTT.

This clonotype has only a few counts. The rearrangement joins TRBV7-9 to TRBJ1-4; D is perhaps TRBD1 (5 bases). V was trimmed by 1 base and J by 7 bases, leaving 16 bases between them. The CDR3 has 16 residues. CDR1 and CDR2 (germline): SEHNR, FQNEAQ (reference sequence). CDR3 protein: CASSLGQPRWTEKLFF. The CDR3 DNA is TGTGCCAGCAGCTTAGGACAGCCTCGTTGGACTGAAAAACTGTTTTTT.

The chain recombines TRBV5-1 with TRBJ2-5; 9 nucleotides agree with TRBD2. The CDR3 spans 16 residues. Germline lookup yields CDR1 SGHRS and CDR2 YFSETQ. The V segment lost 4 bases and the J segment 1 base; nucleotides outside the gene matches: 8. The CDR3 loop reads CASSRGTSLIQETQYF. CDR3 sequence (DNA): TGCGCCAGCAGCCGGGGGACTAGCCTTATCCAAGAGACCCAGTACTTC.

V usage is TRBV9 and J usage is TRBJ2-3; unclear D gene. This CDR3 region has 15 residues. CDR1 is SGDLS and CDR2 is YYNGEE in the germline V gene. With 3 bases removed from V and 0 bases from J, the gap between germline ends came to 11 bases. CDR3 coding DNA: TGTGCCAGCAGCGCACCAGCTTCAAGCACAGATACGCAGTATTTT. Protein product: CASSAPASSTDTQYF.

This clonotype was seen at least ten times. The rearrangement links TRBV7-3 to TRBJ2-7; 10 bases agree with TRBD2. The V segment lost 5 bases and the J segment 0 bases; nucleotides outside the gene matches: 4. This CDR3 is built from 15 residues. CDR1 is SGHTA and CDR2 is FQGTGA in the germline V gene. CDR3 nucleotides: TGTGCCAGCAGCAAATCTAGCGGGAGCTCCTACGAGCAGTACTTC. Its protein product is CASSKSSGSSYEQYF.

This clonotype was detected ten times or more. The J gene is TRBJ2-2, the V gene TRBV20-1; 9 nucleotides match TRBD1. The V gene's germline CDR1 is DFQATT and CDR2 SNEGSKA (reference sequence). This CDR3 is 15 amino acids long. V lost 4 bases, J lost 6 bases, and 9 bases stayed unmatched. This CDR3 reads CSATPDRGKSGELFF. The CDR3 bases are TGCAGTGCTACCCCCGACAGGGGGAAGTCCGGGGAGCTGTTTTTT.

In its sample, this clonotype was seen many times. V is TRBV6-6 and J is TRBJ2-2; 14 positions match TRBD2. The J segment lost 6 bases and the V segment lost 6 bases, leaving 9 bases of the junction unmatched. The length of the CDR3 is 17 residues. Germline loops: CDR1 MNHNY, CDR2 SVGAGI (reference sequence). DNA of the CDR3: TGTGCCAGCAGCCGACTAGCGGGAGGGTTTATGTCCGGGGAGCTGTTTTTT. It specifies CASSRLAGGFMSGELFF.

This clonotype has a count of ten or more. The genes are TRBV11-2 and TRBJ1-6; 10 positions agree with TRBD1. The V segment lost 4 bases and the J segment 10 bases; nucleotides outside the gene matches: 7. The CDR3 spans 15 residues. CDR1 SGHAT and CDR2 FQNNGV come from the germline V gene. CDR3 loop: CASSSTGGADSPLHF. In DNA form, the CDR3 reads TGTGCCAGCAGCTCGACAGGGGGCGCGGACTCACCCCTCCACTTT. The whole variable domain, remainder taken from reference TRBV11-2 and TRBJ1-6, is EAGVAQSPRYKIIEKRQSVAFWCNPISGHATLYWYQQILGQGPKLLIQFQNNGVVDDSQLPKDRFSAERLKGVDSTLKIQPAKLEDSAVYLCASSSTGGADSPLHFGNGTRLTVT.

This chain uses TRBV12-3 or TRBV12-4 with TRBJ1-1, with D possibly being TRBD1 (5 bases). The V and J ends lost 7 bases and 1 base respectively, with 16 bases between them. This CDR3 has 15 residues. CDR3 sequence (DNA): TGTGCCAGCACCTCCCCCGCAGGGACGAACACTGAAGCTTTCTTT. Translation: CASTSPAGTNTEAFF.